This T cell receptor beta chain was identified in a study of control samples from healthy donors and cancer patients. Trimming took 3 bases from V and 2 from J; bases not matched to a gene: 8. The CDR3 has 18 amino acids. The germline gives CDR1 SGHNT, CDR2 YENEEA. The assay was immunoSEQ multiplex PCR, and TCRdb's table has in-frame clones only and misses some. The table lists about 120,000 clones, about 87% of them singletons. Input material: blood. The rearrangement uses TRBV11-3 and TRBJ1-3; 12 nucleotides line up with TRBD1. This sequence was found in a man aged 25-45 years in good health. CDR3 in DNA: TGTGCCAGCAGCTTGGGACAGGGGGCGCGGATTACTGGAAACACCATATATTTT. This encodes CASSLGQGARITGNTIYF.